The source of this TCR beta chain is a study of T cells in localized non-small cell lung cancer (dated by TCRdb to 2020 to 2021). Describing the broader study: The study examined T cell repertoires in hundreds of patients with early-stage NSCLC and compared tumors with uninvolved tumor-adjacent lungs. The cohort comprised 236 treatment-naïve NSCLC patients with resected, localized lung tumors. Of the NSCLC patients, over 120 were male and approximately 100 were female, and the mean age was approximately 66 years. Paper-wide results and their limitations: A median of approximately 50 of the top 100 tumor clones turned up in the paired uninvolved adjacent lung, and approximately 30 of those clones also ranked among the top 100 of that same adjacent lung. Because multi-region tumor sequencing was not performed, intratumor heterogeneity could not be ruled out. Longer overall survival was associated with higher blood T cell density, whereas shorter survival was associated with higher adjacent-lung clonality. Uninvolved tumor-adjacent lung showed the highest T cell clonality, higher than tumor, which suggests more focused antigenic responses in the uninvolved tumor-adjacent lung. Because of the exploratory design, TCR variables were selected using unadjusted p-values without false-discovery rate correction.

As regards this clone: No antigen is known for it. The sample holds no much larger clone one base away, and base qualities are not on file.

V is pruned by 0 bases and J by 7 bases, leaving 5 bases of the junction without a gene match. The CDR3 runs 15 amino acids, cysteine and phenylalanine included. Only the CDR3 DNA is retained, 45 bases long and in frame from the first base. CDR1 and CDR2, looked up from the germline V gene (reference sequence), are LNHNV and YYDKDF. The immunoSEQ Assay was used to sequence TCR beta CDR3 regions from DNA. The authors' pipeline ran thus. T cell density was computed as TCR beta template counts normalized to usable DNA estimated by amplifying housekeeping genes. Richness was estimated with the preseqR package, extrapolating to 400,000 templates for PBMC samples and 120,000 templates for tissue samples. Clonality was calculated as one minus Pielou's evenness. To identify tissue-enriched TCRs, differential abundance testing was run on productive amino-acid clonotypes with a minimum total count of 5 and an alpha of 0.1. The Jaccard Index and the Morisita Overlap Index were used to measure how much the repertoires overlapped between compartments. GLIPH grouped TCR beta CDR3s together with public tetramer-defined viral CDR3s, and a viral motif had to include at least three viral sequences and also show V-gene enrichment. Here the immuneACCESS table is served through TCRdb, limited to in-frame sequences with V and J called. Missing clones are a known gap in these copies; in checked studies unresolved V genes cover under half, and the rest lacks a known reason. V and J calls and clone size follow that table, whereas D and trimming were derived from the DNA. This sample gives roughly 16,000 clones in total; about 89% of them show up just once. Clones ranked in the top ten supply under 4% of the sample.

At diagnosis, peripheral blood, uninvolved tumor-adjacent lung and tumor were collected and were preserved as a mix of fresh-frozen and FFPE material. Blood samples were analyzed as peripheral blood mononuclear cells for TCR repertoire profiling. This receptor was taken from a male donor at least 60 years old with stage II squamous cell lung carcinoma. Recombination joined TRBV15 with TRBJ2-1; TRBD2 matches 8 bases in the middle. The sample in question was peripheral blood, obtained before any cancer treatment. The nucleotide sequence is TGTGCCACCAGCAGAGATCCGGCTAGCGGGAATGAGCAGTTCTTC. Its protein reads: CATSRDPASGNEQFF.